This entry lists 17 T cell receptor beta chains sequenced from one sample in a study of OX40 agonist ivuxolimab in advanced cancers. The protocol was immunoSEQ multiplex PCR, while the TCRdb copy is restricted to in-frame clones and leaves out a portion. The sample shows about 59,000 clones, about 90% of them seen only once. The material sequenced was CD4+ or CD8+ T cells sorted from blood, taken in a trial of the OX40 agonist ivuxolimab. The receptors derive from an adult with an advanced solid tumor such as melanoma, head and neck, liver or kidney cancer.

This clone was recorded only once. The chain joins TRBV2 to TRBJ2-1; TRBD2 matches 11 bases. The V gene end was trimmed by 4 bases and the J gene end by 7 bases; junction bases not matched to a gene: 12. Germline V gene lookup returns CDR1 SNHLY and CDR2 FYNNEI. The CDR3 runs to 17 residues. CDR3 in amino acids: CASSGYSGRASGNEQFF. The CDR3 coding sequence is TGTGCCAGCAGTGGTTATAGCGGGAGGGCCTCAGGTAATGAGCAGTTCTTC.

V and J are TRBV30 and TRBJ1-2; no clear D. Per germline, CDR1 GTSNPN and CDR2 SVGIG (reference sequence). The ends were cut back, 2 bases at V and 2 bases at J, with 9 bases in the middle. This CDR3 is built from 13 residues. CDR3 region: CAWSLRLNYGYTF. CDR3 DNA: TGTGCCTGGAGTCTGCGGTTGAACTATGGCTACACCTTC.

The CDR3 DNA reads as TGTGCCAGCAGCTTGGGGGGACAATACACAGATACGCAGTATTTT. Protein: CASSLGGQYTDTQYF. This sequence joins TRBV11-2 and TRBJ2-3, with D possibly called TRBD1 or TRBD2 (6 bases each). Trimming removed 3 bases from V and 2 bases from J, with 12 bases in between. Germline V lookup: CDR1 SGHAT, CDR2 FQNNGV. The length of the CDR3 is 15 residues.

The rearrangement joins TRBV27 to TRBJ2-7; 9 bases agree with TRBD2. The CDR3 has 16 residues. Germline V gene data show CDR1 as MNHEY and CDR2 as SMNVEV (reference sequence). The junction had 14 bases not matched to a gene; V was cut back by 5 bases and J by 6 bases. The CDR3 protein is CASSPHGLAGSFEQYF. In DNA form, the CDR3 reads TGTGCCAGCAGTCCCCATGGGCTAGCGGGATCTTTCGAGCAGTACTTC.

As regards this clone: The junction differs from germline at one of its ends, possibly a read error. The chain employs TRBV10-2 and TRBJ1-4, with D possibly being TRBD1 (5 bases). Germline lookup yields CDR1 WSHSY and CDR2 SAAADI. This CDR3 spans 14 amino acids. This chain's CDR3 is CASSESPGWRKTVF. The CDR3 coding sequence is TGCGCCAGCAGTGAGTCCCCAGGGTGGCGAAAAACTGTTTTT.

CDR3 DNA: TGTGCCAGCAGCTCACGGGGACCCCACAATGAGCAGTTCTTC. This translates into CASSSRGPHNEQFF. The chain is built from TRBV7-2 and TRBJ2-1, with D possibly being TRBD1 or TRBD2 (5 bases each). This CDR3 has 14 residues. Germline V lookup: CDR1 SGHTA, CDR2 FQGNSA. V lost 4 bases to trimming and J lost 5 bases, with 12 bases between them.

This chain uses TRBV7-9 with TRBJ2-5, with 8 bases matching TRBD1. V lost 5 bases, J lost 5 bases, and 7 bases stayed unmatched. The CDR3 is made up of 14 amino acids. Germline V gives CDR1 SEHNR, CDR2 FQNEAQ (reference sequence). The CDR3 region has the DNA TGTGCCAGCAGCAAAGGACAGGGTTTTGAGACCCAGTACTTC. It yields the protein CASSKGQGFETQYF.

This chain uses TRBV5-6 with TRBJ2-5; 7 positions agree with TRBD1. The DNA matches TRBJ2-7 better at its end, which makes the J call doubtful. Per germline, CDR1 SGHDT and CDR2 YYEEEE. This CDR3 is 13 amino acids long. The CDR3: CASSATGVYEQYF. For the CDR3, the DNA is TGTGCCAGCAGCGCAACAGGGGTCTACGAGCAGTACTTC.

This clone was seen more than once but under ten times. This chain links TRBV28 with TRBJ2-1, with 7 bases lining up with TRBD2. Germline lookup yields CDR1 MDHEN and CDR2 SYDVKM. The CDR3 consists of 17 residues. The J segment lost 5 bases and the V segment lost 8 bases, leaving 18 bases of the junction unmatched. This chain's CDR3 is CASQRPLWGGGDNEQFF. In nucleotides, the CDR3 is TGTGCCAGCCAAAGGCCCCTTTGGGGGGGTGGGGACAATGAGCAGTTCTTC.

The chain links TRBV6-5 to TRBJ1-5; D is unclear. The CDR3 totals 16 residues. Trimming shortened V by 2 bases and J by 0 bases, and 11 bases separated the two germline ends. CDR1 and CDR2 from the germline V gene are MNHEY and SVGAGI. CDR3: CASSYLGSYSNQPQHF. The CDR3 nucleotides read TGTGCCAGCAGTTACCTCGGATCCTATAGCAATCAGCCCCAGCATTTT.

The chain recombines TRBV10-1 with TRBJ2-2; D gene unclear. Germline assignment: CDR1 WNHNN and CDR2 SYGVQD (reference sequence). Trimming cost V 2 bases and J 2 bases, with 3 bases left between them. The CDR3 loop spans 13 amino acids. The CDR3 DNA follows: TGCGCCAGCAGTGAGGGAAACACCGGGGAGCTGTTTTTT. Translating gives CASSEGNTGELFF.

This clone was counted only a few times. J is TRBJ1-1 and V is TRBV18; tentative D call: TRBD1 (5 bases). The CDR3 is 12 residues long. V lost 6 bases and J lost 7, with 12 bases in between. CDR1 and CDR2 from the germline V gene are KGHSH and LQKENI. The CDR3 nucleotides read TGTGCCAGCTCGGGGCAGGGCCTTGAAGCTTTCTTT. Protein product: CASSGQGLEAFF.

V is TRBV19 and J is TRBJ1-2, with TRBD1 identical over 9 bases. The CDR3 extends over 14 amino acids. With 4 bases clipped from V and 6 bases from J, the junction kept 6 bases outside the gene matches. CDR1 and CDR2 from the germline V gene are LNHDA and SQIVND (reference sequence). CDR3 sequence reads: CASSRDRVRHGYTF. The CDR3 region has the DNA TGTGCCAGTAGTAGGGACAGGGTCCGTCATGGCTACACCTTC.

This rearrangement joins TRBV19 to TRBJ1-1; D unclear. Germline CDR1 is LNHDA and CDR2 is SQIVND (reference sequence). The CDR3 contains 12 residues. The V gene lost 5 bases and the J gene lost 0 bases, with 4 bases spanning the gap. CDR3 DNA: TGTGCCAGTAGTTCGGTGAACACTGAAGCTTTCTTT. Translating it yields CASSSVNTEAFF.

The V gene is TRBV6-6, the J gene TRBJ2-7; D remains ambiguous. Trimming stripped 6 bases from V and 7 bases from J, with 13 bases between. CDR3 length equals 12 residues. Germline V gene sequence: CDR1 MNHNY, CDR2 SVGAGI (reference sequence). The DNA for the CDR3 is TGTGCCAGCAGCCGGGCGGCTTCGGAGCAGTACTTC. Translated, it gives CASSRAASEQYF.

This clone showed up just a few times. The rearrangement links TRBV5-1 to TRBJ2-2, with D hard to call. Trimming pared 0 bases from V and 0 bases from J, leaving 6 bases between. The CDR3 covers 15 residues. The germline gives CDR1 SGHRS, CDR2 YFSETQ. The DNA for the CDR3 is TGCGCCAGCAGCTTGGCGCGTTCGAACACCGGGGAGCTGTTTTTT. Its protein is CASSLARSNTGELFF.

The rearrangement links TRBV14 to TRBJ2-7; tentatively, D is TRBD1 (6 bases). The V gene's germline CDR1 is SGHDN and CDR2 FVKESK. V lost 2 bases to trimming and J lost 7 bases, with 21 bases between them. CDR3 length equals 16 residues. The chain's CDR3 is CASSQSWMRGLGEQYF. In DNA, the CDR3 is TGTGCCAGCAGCCAATCGTGGATGAGGGGGTTAGGGGAGCAGTACTTC.